This T cell receptor (beta chain) was recovered during a study of CD4 T cells in relation to SARS-CoV-2 and coronaviruses. Only in-frame clones appear in the TCRdb table, and some are missing; sequencing was by immunoSEQ multiplex PCR. Of 35,000 or so clones listed, about 80% were seen once; the top ten hold approximately 6.3%. Remarks on this clone: Its antigen is unknown.

The V gene's germline CDR1 is SGHAT and CDR2 FQNNGV. The CDR3 spans 15 residues. V shed 4 bases, J shed 7 bases, and the junction held 4 bases outside the gene matches. This clonotype originated in an adult with COVID-19. Sequencing was performed on naive CD4+ T cells from PBMCs, cultured in vitro. Indicated subset: naive CD4+ T cells isolated by negative enrichment. This chain uses TRBV11-2 with TRBJ2-1; 13 nucleotides match TRBD2. Here the CDR3 reads CASSSGLAGSNEQFF. The CDR3 bases are TGTGCCAGCAGCTCGGGACTAGCGGGATCTAATGAGCAGTTCTTC.